This T cell receptor beta chain is drawn from a study of technical replicates of blood from a few donors (dated by TCRdb to 2015 to 2018). The junction shows trimming of 5 bases on V and 5 bases on J, and the gene matches do not reach 5 bases of it. According to the germline V gene, CDR1 reads SNHLY and CDR2 reads FYNNEI. The CDR3 runs 14 residues from the cysteine to the phenylalanine. Only the CDR3 DNA stays, 42 bases, in frame from base 1. Points on this clone: The antigen this receptor binds is unknown. Base qualities are not provided; no much larger clone lies one nucleotide away.

Library prep was done by the immunoSEQ multiplex PCR assay. TCRdb limited this immuneACCESS table to in-frame rearrangements with V and J called. A share of clones is missing; checked studies link under half to unresolved V genes, and the rest is unexplained. The sample table shows approximately 70,000 clones, and 95% to 98% are seen once. Jointly, the top ten make up around 0.15% of the sample. Here the chain combines TRBV2 and TRBJ1-5; TRBD1 aligns with 8 central bases. This clonotype was sampled from a human donor in good health. Sequencing input: T cells isolated from PBMCs. The DNA sequence reads TGTGCCAGCAGTTTGGCAGGGGGCGATCAGCCCCAGCATTTT. It encodes CASSLAGGDQPQHF. This CDR3, with the reference TRBV2 and TRBJ1-5 proteins standing in past its ends, gives the full variable domain EPEVTQTPSHQVTQMGQEVILRCVPISNHLYFYWYRQILGQKVEFLVSFYNNEISEKSEIFDDQFSVERPDGSNFTLKIRSTKLEDSAMYFCASSLAGGDQPQHFGDGTRLSIL.